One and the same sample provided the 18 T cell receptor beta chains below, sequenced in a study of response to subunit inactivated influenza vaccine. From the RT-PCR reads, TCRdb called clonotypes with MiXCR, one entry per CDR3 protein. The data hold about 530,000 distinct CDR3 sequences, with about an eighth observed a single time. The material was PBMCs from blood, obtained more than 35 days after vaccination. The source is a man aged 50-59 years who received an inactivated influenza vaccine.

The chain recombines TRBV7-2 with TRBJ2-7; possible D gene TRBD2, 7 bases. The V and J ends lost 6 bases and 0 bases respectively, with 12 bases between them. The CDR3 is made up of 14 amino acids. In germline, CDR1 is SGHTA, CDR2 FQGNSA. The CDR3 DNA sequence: TGTGCCAGCAGTTTGGGGGGGGCCTCCTACGAGCAGTACTTC. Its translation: CASSLGGASYEQYF.

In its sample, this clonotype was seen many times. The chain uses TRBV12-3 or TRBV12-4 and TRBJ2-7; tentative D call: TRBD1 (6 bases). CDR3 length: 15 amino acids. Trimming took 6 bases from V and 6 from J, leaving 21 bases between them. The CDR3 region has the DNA TGTGCCAGCAGCCCCGGGGAAACAGGGATTGGCGAGCAGTACTTC. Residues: CASSPGETGIGEQYF.

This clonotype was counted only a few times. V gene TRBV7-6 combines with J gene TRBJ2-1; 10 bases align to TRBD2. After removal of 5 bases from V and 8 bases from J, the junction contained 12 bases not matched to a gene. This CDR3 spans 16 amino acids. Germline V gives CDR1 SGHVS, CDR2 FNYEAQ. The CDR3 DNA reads TGTGCCAGCAGCGGGCGACTAGCGGGCGGGGGCGATGAGCAGTTCTTC. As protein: CASSGRLAGGGDEQFF. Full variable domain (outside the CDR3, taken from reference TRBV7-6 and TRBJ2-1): GAGVSQSPRYKVTKRGQDVALRCDPISGHVSLYWYRQALGQGPEFLTYFNYEAQQDKSGLPNDRFSAERPEGSISTLTIQRTEQRDSAMYRCASSGRLAGGGDEQFFGPGTRLTVL.

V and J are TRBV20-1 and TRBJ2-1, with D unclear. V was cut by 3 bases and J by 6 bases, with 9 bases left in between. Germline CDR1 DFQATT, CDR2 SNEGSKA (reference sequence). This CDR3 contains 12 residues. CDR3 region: CSASELTNEQFF. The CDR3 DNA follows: TGCAGTGCTAGTGAACTCACCAATGAGCAGTTCTTC.

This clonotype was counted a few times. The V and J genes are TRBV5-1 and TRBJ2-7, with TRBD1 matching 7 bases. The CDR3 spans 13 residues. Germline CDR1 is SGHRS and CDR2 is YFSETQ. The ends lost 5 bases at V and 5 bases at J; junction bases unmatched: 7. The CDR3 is CASRQGQDHEQYF. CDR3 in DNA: TGCGCCAGCAGACAAGGACAGGACCACGAGCAGTACTTC.

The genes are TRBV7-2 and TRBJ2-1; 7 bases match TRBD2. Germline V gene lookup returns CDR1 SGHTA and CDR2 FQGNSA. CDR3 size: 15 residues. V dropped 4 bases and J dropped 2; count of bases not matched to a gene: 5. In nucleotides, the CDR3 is TGTGCCAGCAGCTCACAAAGCGGGGCCTACAATGAGCAGTTCTTC. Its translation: CASSSQSGAYNEQFF.

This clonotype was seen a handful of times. The CDR3 spells CASGYSSGANVLTF. CDR3 nucleotides: TGCGCCAGCGGATACAGTTCTGGGGCCAACGTCCTGACTTTC. The chain uses TRBV5-1 and TRBJ2-6; D is uncertain. Germline V lookup: CDR1 SGHRS, CDR2 YFSETQ. The CDR3 extends over 14 amino acids. The V end was cut by 7 bases, the J end by 1 base, with 9 bases between.

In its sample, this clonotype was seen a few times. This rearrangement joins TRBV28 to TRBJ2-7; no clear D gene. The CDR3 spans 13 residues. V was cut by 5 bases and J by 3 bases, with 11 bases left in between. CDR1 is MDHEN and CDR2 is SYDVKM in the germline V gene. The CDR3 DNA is TGTGCCAGCAGTGCCCGGGTGTACTACGAGCAGTACTTC. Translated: CASSARVYYEQYF.

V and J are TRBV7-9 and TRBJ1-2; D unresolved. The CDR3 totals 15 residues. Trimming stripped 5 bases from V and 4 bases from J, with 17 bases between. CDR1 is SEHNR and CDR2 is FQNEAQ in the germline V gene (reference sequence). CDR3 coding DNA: TGTGCCAGCAGCGAAAGGGCAAGGGAAGGCTATGGCTACACCTTC. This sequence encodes CASSERAREGYGYTF.

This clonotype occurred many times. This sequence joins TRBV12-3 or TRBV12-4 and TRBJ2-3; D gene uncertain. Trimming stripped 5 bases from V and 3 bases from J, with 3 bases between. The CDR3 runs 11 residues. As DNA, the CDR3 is TGTGCCAGCAGTCAGACAGATACGCAGTATTTT. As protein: CASSQTDTQYF.

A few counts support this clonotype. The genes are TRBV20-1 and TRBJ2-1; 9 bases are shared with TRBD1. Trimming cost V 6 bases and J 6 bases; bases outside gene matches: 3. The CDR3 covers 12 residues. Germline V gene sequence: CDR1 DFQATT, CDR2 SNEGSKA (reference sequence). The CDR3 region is CSADRGVNEQFF. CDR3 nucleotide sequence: TGCAGTGCCGACAGGGGGGTCAATGAGCAGTTCTTC.

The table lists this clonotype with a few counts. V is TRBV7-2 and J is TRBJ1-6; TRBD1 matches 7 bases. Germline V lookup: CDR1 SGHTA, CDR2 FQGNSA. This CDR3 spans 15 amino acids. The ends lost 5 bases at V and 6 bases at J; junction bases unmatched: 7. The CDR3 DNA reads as TGTGCCAGCAGCGACAGGGTGTACGGTAATTCACCCCTCCACTTT. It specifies CASSDRVYGNSPLHF.

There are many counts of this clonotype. CDR3 sequence (DNA): TGTGCCAGCAGCCAAGATGTAGCGGGAGGTCATAGGGAGCAGTTCTTC. This sequence encodes CASSQDVAGGHREQFF. The J gene is TRBJ2-1, the V gene TRBV4-2, with 10 bases matching TRBD2. V dropped 0 bases and J dropped 10; count of bases not matched to a gene: 9. The CDR3 covers 16 residues. The germline V gene encodes CDR1 LGHNA and CDR2 YNFKEQ.

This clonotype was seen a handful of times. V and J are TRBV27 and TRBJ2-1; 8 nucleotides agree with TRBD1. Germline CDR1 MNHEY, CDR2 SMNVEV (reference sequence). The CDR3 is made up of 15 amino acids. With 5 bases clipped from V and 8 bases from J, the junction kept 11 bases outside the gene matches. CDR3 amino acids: CASSLSTGAWDEQFF. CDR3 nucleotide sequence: TGTGCCAGCAGTCTCTCGACAGGGGCATGGGATGAGCAGTTCTTC.

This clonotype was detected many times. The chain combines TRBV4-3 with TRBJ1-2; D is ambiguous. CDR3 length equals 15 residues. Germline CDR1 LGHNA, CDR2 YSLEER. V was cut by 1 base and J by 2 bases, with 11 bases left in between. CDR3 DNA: TGCGCCAGCAGCCAAGGCTTAAACAGAAACTATGGCTACACCTTC. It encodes CASSQGLNRNYGYTF.

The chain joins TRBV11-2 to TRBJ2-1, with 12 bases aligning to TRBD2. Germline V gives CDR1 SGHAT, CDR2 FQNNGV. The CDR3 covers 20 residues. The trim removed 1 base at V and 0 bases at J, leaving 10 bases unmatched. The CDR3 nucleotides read TGTGCCAGCAGCTTAGTTGATGGACTAGCGGGGTTTAGCTCCTACAATGAGCAGTTCTTC. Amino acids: CASSLVDGLAGFSSYNEQFF.

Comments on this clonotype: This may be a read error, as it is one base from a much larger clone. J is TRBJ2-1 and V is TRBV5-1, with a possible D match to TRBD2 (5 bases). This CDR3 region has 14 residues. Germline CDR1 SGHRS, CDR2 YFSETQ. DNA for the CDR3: TGCGCCAGCTGCTTGGACGGGACCTACAATGAGCAGTTCTTC. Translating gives CASCLDGTYNEQFF.

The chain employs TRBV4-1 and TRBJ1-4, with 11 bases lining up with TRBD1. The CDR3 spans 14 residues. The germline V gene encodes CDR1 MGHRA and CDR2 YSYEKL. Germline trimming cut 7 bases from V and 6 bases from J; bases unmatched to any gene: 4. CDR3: CASTRDRGDEKLFF. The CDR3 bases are TGCGCCAGCACCCGGGACAGGGGGGATGAAAAACTGTTTTTT.